This T cell receptor beta chain came from a study of T cells in Graves' hyperthyroidism and ophthalmopathy. Amplification targeted TCR beta CDR3 regions from RNA transcripts. In the first-round RT-PCR of the TCR CDR3, the HTBI primer set was used. TCRdb re-called the multiplex PCR reads through MiXCR, storing one row per CDR3 protein. The sample has 550,000 to 700,000 distinct CDR3 sequences, around 46% seen once. The CDR3 is made up of 14 amino acids. Unmatched junction bases numbered 3, after V lost 2 bases and J lost 4 bases. CDR1 is SNHLY and CDR2 is FYNNEI in the germline V gene. Comments on this clonotype: Its cognate antigen is unknown.

Uncontrolled infection, other autoimmune disease, pregnancy or lactation excluded patients. General study results and limits: Researchers found most expanded thyroid clonotypes above 0.001 in blood as well. In validation, the model predicted ophthalmopathy. These predictions came a median about 6.5 months before onset.

J is TRBJ2-5 and V is TRBV2, with 8 bases matching TRBD1. The clonotype originates from an adult woman with Graves' disease, either hyperthyroidism or ophthalmopathy (not recorded which). Source material: peripheral blood or thyroid tissue (not recorded which). CDR3 sequence (DNA): TGTGCCAGCAGTGAACAGGGGGCGGGAGAGACCCAGTACTTC. Its translation is CASSEQGAGETQYF. Using reference TRBV2 and TRBJ2-5 for the parts outside the CDR3, the full variable domain is EPEVTQTPSHQVTQMGQEVILRCVPISNHLYFYWYRQILGQKVEFLVSFYNNEISEKSEIFDDQFSVERPDGSNFTLKIRSTKLEDSAMYFCASSEQGAGETQYFGPGTRLLVL.